This TCR beta chain was sequenced during a study of CXCR3-negative and CXCR3-positive naive CD8 T cells. Study-wide findings and caveats: Naive CXCR3-positive cells had TRB CDR3s more hydrophobic than those of CXCR3-negative naive cells. TCR strength was inferred from TRB CDR3 properties, while surface CD5 was comparable between naive subsets.

The CDR3 runs to 15 residues. As concerns this clonotype: Its antigen is not known.

Libraries were UMI-labeled 5' RACE TRB cDNA. TCRdb reworked the 5' RACE reads into one entry per CDR3 protein, no DNA. The listing records about 120,000 distinct CDR3 sequences. The specimen sequenced was naive CXCR3- CD8+ T cells from blood. As for subset: CD45RO-CCR7+CD27+CD95- naive CD8+ T cells lacking CXCR3 (TNR3-). The source is a human donor in good health. Some clones in this sample may be carry-over from other donors' samples. This rearrangement joins TRBV12-3 or TRBV12-4 to TRBJ2-1; the TCRdb call, TRBD2, lacks DNA for checking. CDR3 residues: CASSFLAGPADEQFF.